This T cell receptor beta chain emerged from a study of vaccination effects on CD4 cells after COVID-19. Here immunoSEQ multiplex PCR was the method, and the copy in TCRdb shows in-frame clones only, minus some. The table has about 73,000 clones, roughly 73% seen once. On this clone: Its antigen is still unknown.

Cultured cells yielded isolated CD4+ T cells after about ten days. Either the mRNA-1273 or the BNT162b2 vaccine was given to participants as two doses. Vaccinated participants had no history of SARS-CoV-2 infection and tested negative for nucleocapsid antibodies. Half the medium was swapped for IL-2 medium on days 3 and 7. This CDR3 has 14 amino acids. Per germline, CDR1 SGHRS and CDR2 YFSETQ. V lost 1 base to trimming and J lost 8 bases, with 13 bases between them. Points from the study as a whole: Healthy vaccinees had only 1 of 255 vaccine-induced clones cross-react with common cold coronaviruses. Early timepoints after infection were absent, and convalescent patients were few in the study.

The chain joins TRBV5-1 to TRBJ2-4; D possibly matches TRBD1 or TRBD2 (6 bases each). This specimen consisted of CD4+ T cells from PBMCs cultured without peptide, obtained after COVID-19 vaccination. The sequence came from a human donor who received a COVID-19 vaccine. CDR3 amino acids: CASSLRAGEDIQYF. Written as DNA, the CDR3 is TGCGCCAGCAGCTTGCGGGCAGGGGAGGACATTCAGTACTTC.